Listed below are T cell receptor beta chains from one sample, sequenced in a study of control samples from healthy donors and cancer patients. Assay: immunoSEQ multiplex PCR; the TCRdb copy retains only in-frame clones and omits some. The sample contains approximately 100,000 clones, about nine tenths of which appear only once. The sequencing sample was made of blood. The receptors come from a woman under 30 in good health. Each CDR3 is given with its conserved first and last residue. A D gene is named only where the DNA matches it firmly. Clone size is given for some rows only: seen once, a few or many times, or a class if the clone is expanded.

D gene: TRBD1; J gene: TRBJ2-1; clone size: NA; V gene: TRBV7-9; CDR3 protein: CASSHTDRDEQFF; CDR3 DNA: TGTGCCAGCAGCCATACCGACAGGGATGAGCAGTTCTTC
D gene: NA; J gene: TRBJ1-1; clone size: NA; V gene: TRBV19; CDR3 protein: CASSMEEGWTEAFF; CDR3 DNA: TGTGCCAGTAGTATGGAAGAGGGGTGGACTGAAGCTTTCTTT
D gene: NA; J gene: TRBJ1-1; clone size: NA; V gene: TRBV29-1; CDR3 protein: CSGMDDTEAFF; CDR3 DNA: TGCAGCGGGATGGATGACACTGAAGCTTTCTTT
D gene: NA; J gene: TRBJ2-6; clone size: NA; V gene: TRBV5-1; CDR3 protein: CASSYNRKLSGESGANVLTF; CDR3 DNA: TGCGCCAGCAGCTATAATAGGAAACTAAGTGGGGAATCTGGGGCCAACGTCCTGACTTTC
D gene: NA; J gene: TRBJ2-5; clone size: NA; V gene: TRBV7-9; CDR3 protein: CASSWGVPGYKETQYF; CDR3 DNA: TGTGCCAGCAGCTGGGGGGTCCCAGGGTACAAGGAGACCCAGTACTTC
D gene: NA; J gene: TRBJ1-1; clone size: NA; V gene: TRBV19; CDR3 protein: CASSIFGNTEAFF; CDR3 DNA: TGTGCCAGTAGTATCTTCGGGAACACTGAAGCTTTCTTT
D gene: NA; J gene: TRBJ1-5; clone size: NA; V gene: TRBV6-1; CDR3 protein: CASSEAPLNQPQHF; CDR3 DNA: TGTGCCAGCAGTGAAGCACCACTTAATCAGCCCCAGCATTTT
D gene: NA; J gene: TRBJ1-2; clone size: NA; V gene: TRBV19; CDR3 protein: CASSIDSGGNYGYTF; CDR3 DNA: TGTGCCAGTAGTATCGATTCAGGCGGCAACTATGGCTACACCTTC
D gene: TRBD2; J gene: TRBJ2-2; clone size: NA; V gene: TRBV3-1/TRBV3-2; CDR3 protein: CASSQDLLAGTGELFF; CDR3 DNA: TGTGCCAGCAGCCAAGATTTGCTAGCGGGGACCGGGGAGCTGTTTTTT
D gene: NA; J gene: TRBJ1-4; clone size: once; V gene: TRBV6-5; CDR3 protein: CASSPDHREKLFF; CDR3 DNA: TGTGCCAGCAGTCCCGACCATCGTGAAAAACTGTTTTTT
D gene: NA; J gene: TRBJ2-2; clone size: NA; V gene: TRBV25-1; CDR3 protein: CASSGGGTANTGELFF; CDR3 DNA: TGTGCCAGCAGTGGAGGGGGTACTGCTAACACCGGGGAGCTGTTTTTT
D gene: NA; J gene: TRBJ1-2; clone size: NA; V gene: TRBV3-1/TRBV3-2; CDR3 protein: CASSQAPGTNYGYTF; CDR3 DNA: TGTGCCAGCAGCCAAGCGCCAGGGACGAACTATGGCTACACCTTC
D gene: TRBD1; J gene: TRBJ2-1; clone size: NA; V gene: TRBV24-1; CDR3 protein: CATSDSKTGDNEQFF; CDR3 DNA: TGTGCCACCAGTGATTCCAAAACAGGGGACAATGAGCAGTTCTTC
D gene: NA; J gene: TRBJ2-2; clone size: NA; V gene: TRBV2; CDR3 protein: CASSYRLTGELFF; CDR3 DNA: TGTGCCAGCAGTTATCGACTCACCGGGGAGCTGTTTTTT
D gene: NA; J gene: TRBJ1-2; clone size: NA; V gene: TRBV19; CDR3 protein: CASTSLVGGDYGYTF; CDR3 DNA: TGTGCCAGTACCTCCCTTGTTGGCGGCGACTATGGCTACACCTTC
D gene: TRBD2; J gene: TRBJ2-7; clone size: NA; V gene: TRBV6-6; CDR3 protein: CASRRQRESYEQYF; CDR3 DNA: TGTGCCAGCAGAAGACAGCGGGAATCCTACGAGCAGTACTTC
D gene: TRBD2; J gene: TRBJ2-7; clone size: NA; V gene: TRBV2; CDR3 protein: CASSEAIGLGGREQYF; CDR3 DNA: TGTGCCAGCAGTGAAGCTATTGGACTAGGAGGTCGCGAGCAGTACTTC
D gene: NA; J gene: TRBJ1-1; clone size: NA; V gene: TRBV7-9; CDR3 protein: CASRFTGENTEAFF; CDR3 DNA: TGTGCCAGCAGATTTACCGGAGAGAACACTGAAGCTTTCTTT
D gene: NA; J gene: TRBJ2-1; clone size: NA; V gene: TRBV21-1; CDR3 protein: CASSTHAGTAPKNEQFF; CDR3 DNA: TGTGCCAGCAGCACTCACGCCGGGACAGCGCCTAAAAATGAGCAGTTCTTC
D gene: TRBD2; J gene: TRBJ2-5; clone size: NA; V gene: TRBV28; CDR3 protein: CASTWEGRETQYF; CDR3 DNA: TGTGCCAGCACCTGGGAGGGGAGAGAGACCCAGTACTTC